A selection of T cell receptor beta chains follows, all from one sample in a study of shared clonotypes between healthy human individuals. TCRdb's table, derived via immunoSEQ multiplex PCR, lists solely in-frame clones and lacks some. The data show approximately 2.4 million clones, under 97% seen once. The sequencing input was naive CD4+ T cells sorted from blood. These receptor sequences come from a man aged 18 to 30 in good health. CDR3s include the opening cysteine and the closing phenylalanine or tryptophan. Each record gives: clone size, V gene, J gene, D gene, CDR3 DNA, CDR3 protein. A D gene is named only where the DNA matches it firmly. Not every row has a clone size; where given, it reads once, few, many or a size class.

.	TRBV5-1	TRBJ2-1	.	TGCGCCAGCAGCTTACCTCAAGCCGGTTTGGGTGAGCAGTTCTTC	CASSLPQAGLGEQFF
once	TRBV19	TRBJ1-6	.	TGTGCCAGTAGGGGGCAGGGAGCCTCACCCCTCCACTTT	CASRGQGASPLHF
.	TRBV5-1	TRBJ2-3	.	TGCGCCAGCGGGGAGGGGGTCACAGATACGCAGTATTTT	CASGEGVTDTQYF
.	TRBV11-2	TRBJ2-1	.	TGTGCCAGCAGCCGGCTCGCGAAGAATTACTACAATGAGCAGTTCTTC	CASSRLAKNYYNEQFF
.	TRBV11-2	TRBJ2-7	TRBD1	TGTGCCAGCACCCGAGTAGGGACAGGGGCCGAGCAGTACTTC	CASTRVGTGAEQYF
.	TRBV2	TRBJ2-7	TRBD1	TGTGCCAGCAGCCTCCTGTGGACAGGGGAGTACGAGCAGTACTTC	CASSLLWTGEYEQYF
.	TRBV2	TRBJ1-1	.	TGTGCCAGCAGTGAAAATACGCCCACTGAAGCTTTCTTT	CASSENTPTEAFF
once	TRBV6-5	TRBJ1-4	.	TGTGCCAGCAGTTGGCGACAGAAAACTCAGAATGAAAAACTGTTTTTT	CASSWRQKTQNEKLFF
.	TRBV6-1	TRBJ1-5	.	TGTGCCAGCAGTGCCGGACGGGATTATAGCAATCAGCCCCAGCATTTT	CASSAGRDYSNQPQHF
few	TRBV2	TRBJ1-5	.	TGTGCCAGCAGTGAATTGGCCAGCTCAGGGCCCCAGCATTTT	CASSELASSGPQHF
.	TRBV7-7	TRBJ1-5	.	TGTGCTAGCAGCCGCGACAGGAATCAGCCCCAGCATTTT	CASSRDRNQPQHF
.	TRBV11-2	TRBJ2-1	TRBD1	TGTGCCAGCAGCCCCTGGACAGGGGGCGCGAGTAATGAGCAGTTCTTC	CASSPWTGGASNEQFF
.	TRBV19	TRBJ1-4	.	TGTGCCAGTAAGGTAGGAGGACGGATTAATGAAAAACTGTTTTTT	CASKVGGRINEKLFF
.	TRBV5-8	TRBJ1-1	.	TGTGCCAGCAGCCATTCCTCTGCCTTTCTCTTT	CASSHSSAFLF
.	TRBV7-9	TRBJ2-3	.	TGTGCCAGCAGCTTGGGGGGGCCCAGCACAGATACGCAGTATTTT	CASSLGGPSTDTQYF
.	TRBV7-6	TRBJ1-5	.	TGTGCCAGCAGCTCAATGCAGGGCCAGCCCCAGCATTTT	CASSSMQGQPQHF
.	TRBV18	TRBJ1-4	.	TGTGCCAGCTCACCACTAGTACAGAATGGGGAAAAACTGTTTTTT	CASSPLVQNGEKLFF
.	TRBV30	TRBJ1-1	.	TGTGCCTGGAGTGTAAGGAGGGAGACTGAAGCTTTCTTT	CAWSVRRETEAFF
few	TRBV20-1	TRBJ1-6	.	TGCAGTGCTAGTCCCAATTCACCCCTCCACTTT	CSASPNSPLHF
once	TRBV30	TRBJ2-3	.	TGTGCCTGGAGTTTTGTAGGAGATACGCAGTATTTT	CAWSFVGDTQYF
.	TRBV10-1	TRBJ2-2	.	TGCGCCAGCAGTGCACAGAAGACCGGGGAGCTGTTTTTT	CASSAQKTGELFF
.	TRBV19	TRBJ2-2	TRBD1	TGTGCCAGTAGTATAGGGGACAGGGTGGCCGGGGAGCTGTTTTTT	CASSIGDRVAGELFF
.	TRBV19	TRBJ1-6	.	TGTGCCAGTAGATCGGCAGGGCAAAATTCACCCCTCCACTTT	CASRSAGQNSPLHF
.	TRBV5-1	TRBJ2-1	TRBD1	TGCGCCAGCAGCTTCCGACAGGGTAGGAATGAGCAGTTCTTC	CASSFRQGRNEQFF
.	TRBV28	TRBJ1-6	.	TGTGCCAGCAGTCCCGGGACGAGAGATAATTCACCCCTCCACTTT	CASSPGTRDNSPLHF
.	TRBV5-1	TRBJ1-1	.	TGCGCCAGCAGCTTGGCCCCTTGGCAGATGAACACTGAAGCTTTCTTT	CASSLAPWQMNTEAFF
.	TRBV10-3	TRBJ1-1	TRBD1	TGTGCCATCAGTGTCCGGGACAGGGAGGACACTGAAGCTTTCTTT	CAISVRDREDTEAFF